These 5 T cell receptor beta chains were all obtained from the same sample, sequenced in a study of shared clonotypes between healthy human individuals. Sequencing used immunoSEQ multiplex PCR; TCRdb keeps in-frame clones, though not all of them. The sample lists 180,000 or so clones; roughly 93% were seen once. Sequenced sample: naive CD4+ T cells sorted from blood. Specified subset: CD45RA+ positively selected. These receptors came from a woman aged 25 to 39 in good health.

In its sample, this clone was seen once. CDR3 sequence: CASSSVSGSSYEQYF. CDR3 DNA: TGTGCCAGCAGCTCCGTCAGCGGGAGCTCCTACGAGCAGTACTTC. This chain links TRBV6-1 with TRBJ2-7; 8 bases map to TRBD2. The V gene's germline CDR1 is MNHNS and CDR2 SASEGT. The CDR3 covers 15 residues. With V trimmed by 6 bases and J by 0 bases, 7 bases remained unmatched.

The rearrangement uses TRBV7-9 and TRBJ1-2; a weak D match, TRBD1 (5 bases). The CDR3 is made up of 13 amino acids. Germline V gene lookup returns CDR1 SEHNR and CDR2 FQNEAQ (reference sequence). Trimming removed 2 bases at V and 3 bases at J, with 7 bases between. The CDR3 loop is CASSLPGHYGYTF. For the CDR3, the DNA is TGTGCCAGCAGCTTACCGGGACACTATGGCTACACCTTC.

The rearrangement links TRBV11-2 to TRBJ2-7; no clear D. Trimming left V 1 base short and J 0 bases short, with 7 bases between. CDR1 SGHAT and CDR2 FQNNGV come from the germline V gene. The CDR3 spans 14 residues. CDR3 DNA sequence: TGTGCCAGCAGCTTAGTTGAAAGCTCCTACGAGCAGTACTTC. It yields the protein CASSLVESSYEQYF.

The DNA for the CDR3 is TGTGCCAGCAGCTTGATGGGGAGTGAAAAACTGTTTTTT. Its protein product is CASSLMGSEKLFF. This chain links TRBV5-8 with TRBJ1-4; the D is unclear. Trimming removed 1 base at V and 7 bases at J, with 8 bases between. There are 13 residues in the CDR3. Germline assignment: CDR1 SGHTS and CDR2 YDEGEE.

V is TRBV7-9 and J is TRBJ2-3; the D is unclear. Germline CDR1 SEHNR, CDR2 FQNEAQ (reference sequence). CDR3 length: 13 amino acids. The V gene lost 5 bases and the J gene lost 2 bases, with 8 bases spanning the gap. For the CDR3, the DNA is TGTGCCAGCAGCCCCGACAACACAGATACGCAGTATTTT. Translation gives CASSPDNTDTQYF.